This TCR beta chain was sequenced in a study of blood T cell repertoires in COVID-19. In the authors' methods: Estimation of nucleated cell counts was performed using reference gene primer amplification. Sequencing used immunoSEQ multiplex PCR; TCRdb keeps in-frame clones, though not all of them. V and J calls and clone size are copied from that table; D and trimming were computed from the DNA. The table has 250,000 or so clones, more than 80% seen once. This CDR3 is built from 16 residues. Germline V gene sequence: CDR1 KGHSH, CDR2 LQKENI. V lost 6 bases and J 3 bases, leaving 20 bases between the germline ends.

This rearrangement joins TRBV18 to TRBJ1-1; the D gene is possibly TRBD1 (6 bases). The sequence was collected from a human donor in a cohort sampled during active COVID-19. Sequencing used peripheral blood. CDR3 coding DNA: TGTGCCAGCTCTCGTGGACAGCCGAGCAGGGACACTGAAGCTTTCTTT. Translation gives CASSRGQPSRDTEAFF. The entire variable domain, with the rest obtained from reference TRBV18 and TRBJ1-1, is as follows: NAGVMQNPRHLVRRRGQEARLRCSPMKGHSHVYWYRQLPEEGLKFMVYLQKENIIDESGMPKERFSAEFPKEGPSILRIQQVVRGDSAAYFCASSRGQPSRDTEAFFGQGTRLTVV.